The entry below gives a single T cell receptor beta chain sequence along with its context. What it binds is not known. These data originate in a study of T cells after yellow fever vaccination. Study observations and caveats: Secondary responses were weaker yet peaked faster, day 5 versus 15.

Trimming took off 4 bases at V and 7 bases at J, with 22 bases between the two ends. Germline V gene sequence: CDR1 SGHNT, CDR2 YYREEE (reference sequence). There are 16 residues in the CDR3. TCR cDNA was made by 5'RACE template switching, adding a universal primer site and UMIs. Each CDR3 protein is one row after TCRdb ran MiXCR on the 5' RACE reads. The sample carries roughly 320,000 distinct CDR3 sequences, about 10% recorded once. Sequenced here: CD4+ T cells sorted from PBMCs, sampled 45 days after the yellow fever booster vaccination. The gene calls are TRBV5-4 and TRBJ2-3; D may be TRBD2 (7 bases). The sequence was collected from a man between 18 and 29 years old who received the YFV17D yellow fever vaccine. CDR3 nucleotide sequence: TGTGCCAGCAGCCCTAGAGGGGGGGTCCTGGGGAATACGCAGTATTTT. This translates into CASSPRGGVLGNTQYF.